This TCR beta chain was found in a study of Graves' ophthalmopathy and Graves' hyperthyroidism (dated by TCRdb to the late 2010s). Background on the whole study: Peripheral blood was collected at initial diagnosis, prior to any treatment. TCR beta repertoire signatures were used to distinguish Graves' ophthalmopathy from Graves' hyperthyroidism and to predict progression to ophthalmopathy. In total, 135 blood samples were TCR-sequenced: around 42 ophthalmopathy, about 75 hyperthyroidism and about 17 hyperthyroidism-to-ophthalmopathy patients. A discovery set of about a hundred patients (approximately 45 ophthalmopathy, 55 to 60 stable hyperthyroidism) was enrolled to explore V-J signatures distinguishing ophthalmopathy from hyperthyroidism. An independent validation cohort was composed of around 19 hyperthyroidism patients and around 16 patients who later progressed from hyperthyroidism to ophthalmopathy. In about six hyperthyroidism patients, the T-cell repertoires found in thyroid tissue were compared with those found in blood. Following sampling, methimazole starting at 30 mg daily was administered to hyperthyroidism patients, and high-dose intravenous methylprednisolone was administered to ophthalmopathy patients. The approximately 100 discovery patients were randomly split 7:3 into training and test sets.

Summary of the overall study and its limitations: Sample size was not statistically predetermined, and group allocation was not concealed from the investigators. In validation, the model predicted ophthalmopathy progression with about 71% sensitivity and about 77% specificity; roughly 11 predicted patients were CT-confirmed with GO in a median of approximately 6.5 months. In cross-validation, the 13-signature model distinguished ophthalmopathy from stable hyperthyroidism with less than 90% sensitivity and 81.08% specificity, while in the test set the corresponding values were about 79% and 69%. Among expanded thyroid clonotypes with frequency above 0.001, most also showed up in blood, which suggests that blood repertoires may reflect the thyroid immune response.

This clonotype was seen ten or more times. Its binding antigen is unknown. Base-call qualities are not available, and no considerably larger clone is one nucleotide away. TCR beta CDR3 regions were amplified from RNA transcripts for repertoire sequencing. The first round of RT-PCR was done with HTBI primers and the Qiagen OneStep RT-PCR kit, and was followed by a second round of multiplex PCR, then size selection and purification. Libraries were sequenced on an Illumina HiSeq2000 using paired-end 100 bp reads. The authors processed their data as follows. Reads were processed with SOAPnuke, discarding reads with adapters, uncalled bases, mean Phred below 15, or no exact constant-primer or identifier match. COPE v1.2.5 was used to merge high-quality paired reads. Clonotypes were defined as unique nucleotide sequences and were aligned to IMGT TRB V, D and J references using MiTCR v1.1. Analysis was restricted to V-J combinations with a frequency above 0.0001, which covered roughly 99% of repertoires. For each V-J combination, a TCR clonal expansion and chaos score was defined as the ratio of F50 clonal expansion to chaos observed in the TCRdist matrix. Welch's t-statistics and random forest were used to reduce the features to about a dozen V-J combinations, which were then used as input to a naive Bayes classifier. The similarity between thyroid and blood repertoires was quantified using the Morisita-Horn index. TCRdb redid the processing of the public reads, applying fastp at Q25 and MiXCR, and retained in-frame beta chains. Each CDR3 protein appears once, grouped with its most common genes and DNA. The V and J calls, along with clone size, are taken from TCRdb and not from the paper's own processing. The sample yields roughly 380,000 distinct CDR3 sequences; 15% to 19% were counted once. Approximately 7% of the sample lies in the top ten.

Hyperthyroidism was defined as stable when no progression to ophthalmopathy occurred within 18 months of follow-up. Hyperthyroidism patients were newly diagnosed, with disease duration under 2 months, and aged 18 to 65 years. Patients were excluded if they had other autoimmune diseases, uncontrolled infections, pregnancy or lactation. Diagnosis was based on clinical symptoms, serum thyroxine, TRAb, thyroid ultrasound and orbital computed tomography. Ficoll-Paque density gradient centrifugation was used to isolate PBMCs from approximately 10 ml of fresh peripheral blood. Total RNA was extracted with Trizol reagent and quality-checked on an Agilent 2100 Bioanalyzer. Per the germline V gene, MNHEY is the CDR1 and SVGAGI is the CDR2. The CDR3 sequence holds 15 residues, the cysteine and phenylalanine included. The DNA shown is the 45-base CDR3, in frame from base 1. V is shortened by 4 bases, J by 0 bases, and the region joining them spans 7 bases.

The sample comprised peripheral blood. The source is a woman aged 18 to 35 with stable Graves' hyperthyroidism. Donor details come from another sample of the same person, matched by shared clones. Here the chain combines TRBV6-5 and TRBJ2-6, and perhaps TRBD1 as D gene, on 5 matching bases. The CDR3 region: CASSSRVSGANVLTF. The DNA sequence is TGTGCCAGCAGTTCCAGGGTCTCTGGGGCCAACGTCCTGACTTTC.